This TCR beta chain emerged from a study of blood T cell repertoires in COVID-19. Germline loops: CDR1 SGHNT, CDR2 YYREEE (reference sequence). The CDR3 runs 16 residues. V lost 0 bases to trimming and J lost 6 bases; unmatched junction nucleotides: 12. Clones were sequenced by immunoSEQ multiplex PCR, and TCRdb holds only the in-frame ones, with some missing. The profile covers roughly 260,000 clones, with roughly 86% appearing a single time and about 2.1% taken by the ten largest. The clonotype originates from a woman aged 50 to 65 with acute or convalescent COVID-19. Sequenced input: peripheral blood. This chain uses TRBV5-4 with TRBJ2-7; 7 positions match TRBD2. CDR3 nucleotide sequence: TGTGCCAGCAGCTTGGCGATGGGAGGGCCTCTTTTCGAGCAGTACTTC. It encodes CASSLAMGGPLFEQYF.